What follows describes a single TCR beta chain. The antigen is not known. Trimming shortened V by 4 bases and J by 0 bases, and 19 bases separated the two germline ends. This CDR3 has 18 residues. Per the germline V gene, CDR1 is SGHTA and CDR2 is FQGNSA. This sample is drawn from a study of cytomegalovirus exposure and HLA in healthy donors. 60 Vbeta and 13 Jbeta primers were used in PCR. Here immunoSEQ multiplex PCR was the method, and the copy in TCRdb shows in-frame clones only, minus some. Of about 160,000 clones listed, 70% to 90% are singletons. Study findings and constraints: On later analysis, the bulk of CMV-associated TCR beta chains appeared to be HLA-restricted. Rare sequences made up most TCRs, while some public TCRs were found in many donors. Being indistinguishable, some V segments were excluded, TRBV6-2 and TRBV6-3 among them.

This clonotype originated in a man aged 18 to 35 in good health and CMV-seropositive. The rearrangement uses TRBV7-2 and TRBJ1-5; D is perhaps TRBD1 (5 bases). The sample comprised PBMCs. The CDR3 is CASSSHQGQANSNQPQHF. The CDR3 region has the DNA TGTGCCAGCAGCTCCCATCAGGGTCAGGCTAATAGCAATCAGCCCCAGCATTTT.